This is a list of T cell receptor beta chains from one sample in a study of cytomegalovirus exposure and HLA in healthy donors. The assay was immunoSEQ multiplex PCR, and TCRdb's table has in-frame clones only and misses some. This sample lists 200,000 or so clones; its ten largest clones have approximately 0.74%. The sequencing sample was made of PBMCs. The receptors come from a boy aged 10-17 years in good health and CMV-seronegative. Each CDR3 is given with its conserved first and last residue. A D gene is named only where the DNA matches it firmly.

TRBJ2-7 TRBD1 TRBV30 TGTGCCCCGCGGGGGACAGGGGGCCCGCAGCAGTACTTC CAPRGTGGPQQYF
TRBJ2-3 . TRBV5-4 TGTGCCAGCAGCTTGGGGGGCTCTAGCACAGATACGCAGTATTTT CASSLGGSSTDTQYF
TRBJ2-2 TRBD1 TRBV5-1 TGCGCCAGCAGCTTGCCACAGGGGTCCGGGGAGCTGTTTTTT CASSLPQGSGELFF
TRBJ2-7 . TRBV7-9 TGTGCCAGCAGCTTCCTCCCGGGGGGCGAGTACGAGCAGTACTTC CASSFLPGGEYEQYF
TRBJ1-1 . TRBV5-1 TGCGCCAGCAGCTTGGGAGCCGGGAGCTCGAACACTGAAGCTTTCTTT CASSLGAGSSNTEAFF
TRBJ1-2 TRBD1 TRBV6-5 TGTGCCAGCAGTTACTCGAGGACAGGCCCCAACTATGGCTACACCTTC CASSYSRTGPNYGYTF
TRBJ2-3 TRBD2 TRBV25-1 TGTGCCAGCAGCCCCTCGTGGGGACTAGCTATAGATACGCAGTATTTT CASSPSWGLAIDTQYF
TRBJ1-2 . TRBV15 TGTGCCACCAGCAGAGACCCACTGAACTATGGCTACACCTTC CATSRDPLNYGYTF
TRBJ1-5 TRBD1 TRBV6-1 TGTGCCAGCAGTCCCGGGACAGGGGTTGATCAGCCCCAGCATTTT CASSPGTGVDQPQHF
TRBJ1-2 . TRBV19 TGTGCCAGCCTGGACAGTACTAACTATGGCTACACCTTC CASLDSTNYGYTF
TRBJ2-1 TRBD1 TRBV6-5 TGTGCCAGCAGAGGGACAGGGAAGAATGAGCAGTTCTTC CASRGTGKNEQFF
TRBJ1-1 TRBD1 TRBV11-2 TGTGCCAGCAGCTTAGGAGTACTGGGACAGCCGAACACTGAAGCTTTCTTT CASSLGVLGQPNTEAFF
TRBJ2-1 TRBD1 TRBV15 TGTGCCACCAGCCGAGGGGGCTGGGTTGAGCAGTTCTTC CATSRGGWVEQFF
TRBJ1-1 TRBD1 TRBV7-6 TGTGCCAGCAGCTTATCGCGAGAGGGACAGGCCCAAGAAGCGCTGTTT CASSLSREGQAQEALF
TRBJ1-1 TRBD1 TRBV7-8 TGTGCCAGCAGCCCCCCGACAGGGTCCCACACTGAAGCTTTCTTT CASSPPTGSHTEAFF
TRBJ1-6 TRBD1 TRBV7-6 TGTGCCAGCAGGGTAGCAGGGGGCCATAATTCACCCCTCCACTTT CASRVAGGHNSPLHF
TRBJ2-5 TRBD1 TRBV11-2 TGTGCCGGCGGGGGACAGGGGGGGGAGACCCAGTACTTC CAGGGQGGETQYF
TRBJ2-1 . TRBV7-9 TGTGCCAGCAGCTTATCCCGGCCAGGGGCAAACAATGAGCAGTTCTTC CASSLSRPGANNEQFF
TRBJ2-7 TRBD1 TRBV5-4 TGTGCCAGCAGCTTTGCCGACAGGGTCGAGCAGTACTTC CASSFADRVEQYF
TRBJ2-5 TRBD2 TRBV5-6 TGTGCCAGCAGCCCTAGCGGGGGGGCGGAGAAGACCCAGTACTTC CASSPSGGAEKTQYF
TRBJ2-7 TRBD1 TRBV7-9 TGTGCCAGCAGCTTAGGACAGGGGGTCTCCTACGAGCAGTACTTC CASSLGQGVSYEQYF
TRBJ1-1 . TRBV6-5 TGTGCCAGCAGTTACCCACGTACAGGGGAAGCTTTCTTT CASSYPRTGEAFF
TRBJ2-5 TRBD2 TRBV6-5 TGTGCCAGCGCAGTAGCGGGGGGGGAAGAGACCCAGTACTTC CASAVAGGEETQYF
TRBJ1-3 TRBD1 TRBV5-1 TGCGCCAGCAGCCGCCAGGGGGAATCTGGAAACACCATATATTTT CASSRQGESGNTIYF
TRBJ1-5 TRBD1 TRBV28 TGTGCCAGCAGTTTGGGCCGGACAGGGGGCAATCAGCCCCAGCATTTT CASSLGRTGGNQPQHF
TRBJ1-6 . TRBV5-6 TGTGCCAGCAGCTTCGGTAATTCACCCCTCCACTTT CASSFGNSPLHF
TRBJ1-4 . TRBV6-1 TGTGCCAGCAGTGAATCGGCGGGGAATGAAAAACTGTTTTTT CASSESAGNEKLFF
TRBJ2-5 . TRBV7-9 TGTGCCAGCAGCTTAGGAGCGGCAGGGGAGTACTTC CASSLGAAGEYF
TRBJ2-7 TRBD2 TRBV4-1 TGCGCCAGCAGCCACCCGGGACTAGCGTACGAGCAGTACTTC CASSHPGLAYEQYF
TRBJ1-6 TRBD1 TRBV7-9 TGTGCCAGCAGCTTTCTCGGACAGGGGGCTTCACCCCTCCACTTT CASSFLGQGASPLHF
TRBJ2-7 . TRBV5-1 TGCGCCAGCAGCTTGCATAGCTTTTACGAGCAGTACTTC CASSLHSFYEQYF
TRBJ2-2 TRBD2 TRBV7-2 TGTGCCAGCAGCTACATTAGCGGGGGGGGCGGGGAGCTGTTTTTT CASSYISGGGGELFF
TRBJ1-1 . TRBV7-2 TGTGCCAGCAGCTTTCCAGGGATGAACACTGAAGCTTTCTTT CASSFPGMNTEAFF
TRBJ2-1 TRBD1 TRBV7-9 TGTGCCAGCGACACCGGGACAGGGGTGTACAATGAGCAGTTCTTC CASDTGTGVYNEQFF
TRBJ2-2 TRBD2 TRBV2 TGTGCCAGCATCTTTGCAAGGACCGGGACTAGTGACACCGGGGAGCTGTTTTTT CASIFARTGTSDTGELFF
TRBJ1-4 TRBD1 TRBV7-6 TGTGCCAGCAGTCCCCCCGGGACAGGAAATGAAAAACTGTTTTTT CASSPPGTGNEKLFF
TRBJ2-3 . TRBV7-2 TGTGCCAGCAGCTTACAGGGAAGGGCAGTTGCAGATACGCAGTATTTT CASSLQGRAVADTQYF
TRBJ1-5 . TRBV7-8 TGTGCCAGCAGCGGAGATAGCAATCAGCCCCAGCATTTT CASSGDSNQPQHF
TRBJ2-7 . TRBV7-2 TGTGCCAGCAGCCTAAGCCGGGACTTAACATCCTACGAGCAGTACTTC CASSLSRDLTSYEQYF
TRBJ2-7 . TRBV28 TGTGCCAGCAGTTTTACCTACGAGCAGTACTTC CASSFTYEQYF
TRBJ2-1 TRBD2 TRBV6-5 TGTGCCAGCAGTATAGCGGGGGTGAATGAGCAGTTCTTC CASSIAGVNEQFF
TRBJ1-5 TRBD1 TRBV5-6 TGTGCCAGCAGGACCGGGACAGGGGAAGAGCCCCAGCATTTT CASRTGTGEEPQHF